This TCR beta chain was observed in a study of T cell responses to AZD1222 COVID-19 vaccine. From germline, CDR1 is SGHTA and CDR2 FQGNSA. J lost 3 bases, V lost 5 bases, and 6 bases had no gene match. This CDR3 contains 14 residues. Only in-frame clones appear in the TCRdb table, and some are missing; sequencing was by immunoSEQ multiplex PCR. The sample consists of approximately 88,000 clones, approximately 78% of them appearing once. The sequence was collected from an adult in good health. The starting material was peripheral blood, obtained on day 0 of AZD1222 vaccination. The chain carries TRBV7-2 and TRBJ2-5; 7 bases are shared with TRBD1. The CDR3 coding sequence is TGTGCCAGCAGCCGCGGACAGGTAGAAGAGACCCAGTACTTC. Protein product: CASSRGQVEETQYF.